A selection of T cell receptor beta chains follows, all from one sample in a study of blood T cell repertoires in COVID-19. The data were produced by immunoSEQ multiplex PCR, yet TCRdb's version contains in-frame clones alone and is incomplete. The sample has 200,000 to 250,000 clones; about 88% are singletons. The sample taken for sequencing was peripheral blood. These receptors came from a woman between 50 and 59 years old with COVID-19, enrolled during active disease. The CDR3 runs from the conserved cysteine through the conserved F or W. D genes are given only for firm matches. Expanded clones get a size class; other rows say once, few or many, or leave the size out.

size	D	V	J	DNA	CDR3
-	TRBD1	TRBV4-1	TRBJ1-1	TGCGCCAGCAGCCAAGCTAGACAGGGAACTGAAGCTTTCTTT	CASSQARQGTEAFF
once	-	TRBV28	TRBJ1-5	TGTGCCAGCAGTCCCCCCTTTTTGCCCCAGCATTTT	CASSPPFLPQHF
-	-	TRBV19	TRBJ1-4	TGTGCCAGTAGTACCCTACAGGGACGTAATGAAAAACTGTTTTTT	CASSTLQGRNEKLFF
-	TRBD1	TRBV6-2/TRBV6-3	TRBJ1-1	TGTGCCAGCAGCCGACAGGGCCTCAACACTGAAGCTTTCTTT	CASSRQGLNTEAFF
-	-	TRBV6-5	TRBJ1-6	TGTGCCAGCAGCGACCGAGGACAGCTTAATTCACCCCTCCACTTT	CASSDRGQLNSPLHF
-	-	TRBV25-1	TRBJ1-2	TGTGCCAGCAGTGAAAGAGGGGGGGAAGGCTACACCTTC	CASSERGGEGYTF
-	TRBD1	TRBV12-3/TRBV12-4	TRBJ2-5	TGTGCCAGCAGCACAGGGGGAGAGACCCAGTACTTC	CASSTGGETQYF
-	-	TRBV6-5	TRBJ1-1	TGTGCCAGCAATCTAAAGAACACTGAAGCTTTCTTT	CASNLKNTEAFF
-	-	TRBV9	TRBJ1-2	TGTGCCAGCAGCCCGGTGGCGGGTTATGGCTACACCTTC	CASSPVAGYGYTF
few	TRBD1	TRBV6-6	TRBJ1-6	TGTGCCAGCCGAAGCTCGACAGGGATTTATAATTCACCCCTCCACTTT	CASRSSTGIYNSPLHF
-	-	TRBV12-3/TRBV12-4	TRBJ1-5	TGTGCCAGCAGGGGAGATAGCAATCAGCCCCAGCATTTT	CASRGDSNQPQHF
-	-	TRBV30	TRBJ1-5	TGTGCCTGGAGTGTACGGGGCAATCAGCCCCAGCATTTT	CAWSVRGNQPQHF
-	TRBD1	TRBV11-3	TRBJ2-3	TGTGCCAGCAGCGCCCACAGGGGTAGTTGGGATGCAGATACGCAGTATTTT	CASSAHRGSWDADTQYF
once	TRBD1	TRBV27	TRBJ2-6	TGTGCCACCTCGGACAGGGGAATAGGGGCCAACGTCCTGACTTTC	CATSDRGIGANVLTF
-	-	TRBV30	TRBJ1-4	TGTGCCTGGAGGCCAGGGCTACCTAATGAAAAACTGTTTTTT	CAWRPGLPNEKLFF
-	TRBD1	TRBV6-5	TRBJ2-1	TGTGCCAGCAGTCCCCCGGGACAGCCCGGGCAGTTCTTC	CASSPPGQPGQFF
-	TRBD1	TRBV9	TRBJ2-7	TGTGCCAGCAGCGTTCAGGGGGTCGGGAACGAGCAGTACTTC	CASSVQGVGNEQYF
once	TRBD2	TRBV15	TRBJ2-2	TGTGCCACCAGTCGGGGGGGGACCACCGGGGAGCTGTTTTTT	CATSRGGTTGELFF
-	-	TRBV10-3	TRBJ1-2	TGTGCCATCAGTGATGGTCCGGGGAACTATGGCTACACCTTC	CAISDGPGNYGYTF